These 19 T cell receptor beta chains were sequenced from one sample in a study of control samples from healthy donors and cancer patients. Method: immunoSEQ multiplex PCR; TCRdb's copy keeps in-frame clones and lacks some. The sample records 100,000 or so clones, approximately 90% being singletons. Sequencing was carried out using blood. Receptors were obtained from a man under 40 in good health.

CDR3 in DNA: TGTGCCAGCAGCTCTTTCCGGGACGGGCCGACTTACTATGGCTACACCTTC. Encoded protein: CASSSFRDGPTYYGYTF. This chain connects TRBV11-2 to TRBJ1-2, with a possible D match to TRBD1 (5 bases). This CDR3 has 17 residues. Trimming took off 4 bases at V and 3 bases at J, with 21 bases between the two ends. Looked up from germline, CDR1 is SGHAT and CDR2 is FQNNGV.

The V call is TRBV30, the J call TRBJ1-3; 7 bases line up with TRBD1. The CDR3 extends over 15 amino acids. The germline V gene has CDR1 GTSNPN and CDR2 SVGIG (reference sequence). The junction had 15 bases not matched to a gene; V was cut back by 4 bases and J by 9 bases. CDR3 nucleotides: TGTGCCTGGACCGCCGCGGGACAGCATAGGAGCACCATATATTTT. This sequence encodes CAWTAAGQHRSTIYF.

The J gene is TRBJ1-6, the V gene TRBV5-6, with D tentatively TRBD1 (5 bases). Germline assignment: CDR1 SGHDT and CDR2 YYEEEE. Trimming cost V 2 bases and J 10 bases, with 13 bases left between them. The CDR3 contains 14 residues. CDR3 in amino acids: CASSFQGLGSPLHF. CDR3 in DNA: TGTGCCAGCAGCTTTCAGGGCCTGGGGTCACCCCTCCACTTT.

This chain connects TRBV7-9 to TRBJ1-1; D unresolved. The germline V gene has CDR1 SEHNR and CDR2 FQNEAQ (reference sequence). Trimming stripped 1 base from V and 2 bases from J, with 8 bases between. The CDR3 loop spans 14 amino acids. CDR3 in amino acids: CASSLGRSNTEAFF. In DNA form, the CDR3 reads TGTGCCAGCAGCTTAGGACGATCAAACACTGAAGCTTTCTTT.

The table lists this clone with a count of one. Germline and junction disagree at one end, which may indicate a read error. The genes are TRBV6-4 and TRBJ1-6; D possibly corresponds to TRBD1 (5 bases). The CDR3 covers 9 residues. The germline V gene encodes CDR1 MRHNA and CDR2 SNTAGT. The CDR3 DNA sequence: TGTGCCAACCTCGACAGTGACGACTTT. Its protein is CANLDSDDF.

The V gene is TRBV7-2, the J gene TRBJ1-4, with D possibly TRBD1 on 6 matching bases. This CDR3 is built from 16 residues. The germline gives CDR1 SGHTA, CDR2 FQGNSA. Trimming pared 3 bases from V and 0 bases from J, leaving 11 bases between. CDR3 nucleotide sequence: TGTGCCAGCAGCTTGACAGGAGTTGCAACTAATGAAAAACTGTTTTTT. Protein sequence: CASSLTGVATNEKLFF.

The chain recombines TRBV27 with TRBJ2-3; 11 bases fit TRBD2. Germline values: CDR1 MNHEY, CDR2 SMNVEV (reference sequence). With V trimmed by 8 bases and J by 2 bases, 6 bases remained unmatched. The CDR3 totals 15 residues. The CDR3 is CASRTLAGVTDTQYF. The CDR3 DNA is TGTGCCAGCCGTACACTAGCGGGGGTCACAGATACGCAGTATTTT.

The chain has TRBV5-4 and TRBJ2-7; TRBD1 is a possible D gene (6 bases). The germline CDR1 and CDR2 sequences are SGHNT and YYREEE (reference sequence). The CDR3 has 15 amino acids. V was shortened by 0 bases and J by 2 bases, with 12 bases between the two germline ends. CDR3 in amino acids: CASSLVGAGAYEQYV. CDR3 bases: TGTGCCAGCAGCTTGGTGGGTGCAGGGGCCTACGAGCAGTACGTC.

The CDR3 loop is CAIGQGWNEQFF. CDR3 in DNA: TGTGCCATCGGACAGGGATGGAATGAGCAGTTCTTC. The V gene is TRBV19, the J gene TRBJ2-1; TRBD1 aligns across 8 bases. J gave up 7 bases and V 10 bases, and 6 bases lay outside the gene matches. Germline CDR1 LNHDA, CDR2 SQIVND (reference sequence). The CDR3 has 12 residues.

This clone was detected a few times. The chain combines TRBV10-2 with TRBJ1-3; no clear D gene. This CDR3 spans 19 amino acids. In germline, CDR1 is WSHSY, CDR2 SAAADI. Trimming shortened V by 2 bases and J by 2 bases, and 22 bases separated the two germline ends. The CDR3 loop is CASSERLILGLSTGNTIYF. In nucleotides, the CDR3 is TGCGCCAGCAGTGAGCGACTGATCTTGGGGTTGAGTACTGGAAACACCATATATTTT.

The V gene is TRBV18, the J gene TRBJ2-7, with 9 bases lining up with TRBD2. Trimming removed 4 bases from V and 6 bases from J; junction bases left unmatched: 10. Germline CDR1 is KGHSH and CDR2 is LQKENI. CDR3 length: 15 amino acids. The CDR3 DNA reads TGTGCCAGCTCACACAGCGGGGGGACCGGGAGCGAGCAGTACTTC. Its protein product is CASSHSGGTGSEQYF.

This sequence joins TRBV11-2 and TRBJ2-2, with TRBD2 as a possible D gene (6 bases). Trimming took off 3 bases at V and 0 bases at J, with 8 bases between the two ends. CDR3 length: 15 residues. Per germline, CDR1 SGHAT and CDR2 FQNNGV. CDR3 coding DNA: TGTGCCAGCAGCTTCCGGGGGACGAACACCGGGGAGCTGTTTTTT. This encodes CASSFRGTNTGELFF.

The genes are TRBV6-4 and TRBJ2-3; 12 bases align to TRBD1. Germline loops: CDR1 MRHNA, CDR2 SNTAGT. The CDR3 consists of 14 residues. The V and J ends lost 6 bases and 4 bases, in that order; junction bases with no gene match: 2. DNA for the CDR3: TGTGCCAGCAGCCGGGACAGGGGGCCAGATACGCAGTATTTT. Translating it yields CASSRDRGPDTQYF.

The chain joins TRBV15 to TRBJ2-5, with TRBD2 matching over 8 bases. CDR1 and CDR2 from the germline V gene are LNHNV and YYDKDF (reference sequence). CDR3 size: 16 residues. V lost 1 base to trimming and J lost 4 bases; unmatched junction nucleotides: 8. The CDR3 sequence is CATSRARGGGPETQYF. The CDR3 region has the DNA TGTGCCACCAGCAGAGCACGGGGGGGTGGGCCAGAGACCCAGTACTTC.

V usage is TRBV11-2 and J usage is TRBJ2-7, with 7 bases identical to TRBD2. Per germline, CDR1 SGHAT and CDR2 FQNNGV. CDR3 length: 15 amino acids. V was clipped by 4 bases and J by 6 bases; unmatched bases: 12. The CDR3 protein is CASSSIGGRALEQYF. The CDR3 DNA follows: TGTGCCAGCAGCTCCATCGGTGGGAGGGCCCTCGAGCAGTACTTC. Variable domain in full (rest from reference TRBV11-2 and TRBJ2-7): EAGVAQSPRYKIIEKRQSVAFWCNPISGHATLYWYQQILGQGPKLLIQFQNNGVVDDSQLPKDRFSAERLKGVDSTLKIQPAKLEDSAVYLCASSSIGGRALEQYFGPGTRLTVT.

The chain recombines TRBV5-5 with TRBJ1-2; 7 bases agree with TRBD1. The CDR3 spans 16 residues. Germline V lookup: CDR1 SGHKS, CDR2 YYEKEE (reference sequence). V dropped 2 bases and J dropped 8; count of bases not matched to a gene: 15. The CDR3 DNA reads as TGTGCCAGCAGCTTACATGAAGGGGGCATCGCTTTGGGCTACACCTTC. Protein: CASSLHEGGIALGYTF.

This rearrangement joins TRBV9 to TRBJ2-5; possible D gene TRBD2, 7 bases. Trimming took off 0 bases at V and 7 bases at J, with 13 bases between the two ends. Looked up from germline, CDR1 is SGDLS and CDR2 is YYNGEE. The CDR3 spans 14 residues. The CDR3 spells CASSVEAGAGTQYF. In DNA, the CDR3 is TGTGCCAGCAGCGTAGAGGCGGGGGCGGGGACCCAGTACTTC.

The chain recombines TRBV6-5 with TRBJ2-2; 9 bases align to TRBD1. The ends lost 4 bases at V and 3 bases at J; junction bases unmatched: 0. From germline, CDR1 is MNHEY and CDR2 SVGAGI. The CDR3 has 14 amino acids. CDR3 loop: CASSWTGDTGELFF. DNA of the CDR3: TGTGCCAGCAGTTGGACAGGGGACACCGGGGAGCTGTTTTTT.

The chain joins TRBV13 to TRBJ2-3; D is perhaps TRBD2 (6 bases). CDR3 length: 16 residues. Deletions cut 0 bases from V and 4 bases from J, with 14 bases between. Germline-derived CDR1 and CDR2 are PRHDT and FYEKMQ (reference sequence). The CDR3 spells CASSLGGGEWADTQYF. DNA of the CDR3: TGTGCCAGCAGCTTAGGCGGAGGGGAGTGGGCAGATACGCAGTATTTT.